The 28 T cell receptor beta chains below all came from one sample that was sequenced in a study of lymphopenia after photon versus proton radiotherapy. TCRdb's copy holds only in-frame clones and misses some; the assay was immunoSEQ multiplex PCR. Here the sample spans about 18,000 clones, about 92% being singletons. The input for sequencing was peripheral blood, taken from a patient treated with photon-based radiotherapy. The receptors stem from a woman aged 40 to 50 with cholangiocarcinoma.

CDR3 in amino acids: CASSRTTSSTDTQYF. In DNA form, the CDR3 reads TGTGCCAGCAGCAGGACAACCTCTAGCACAGATACGCAGTATTTT. The rearrangement joins TRBV14 to TRBJ2-3; TRBD1 might be the D (5 bases). V gave up 5 bases and J gave up 0 bases, with 12 bases separating them. Germline V gene sequence: CDR1 SGHDN, CDR2 FVKESK. The CDR3 is 15 amino acids.

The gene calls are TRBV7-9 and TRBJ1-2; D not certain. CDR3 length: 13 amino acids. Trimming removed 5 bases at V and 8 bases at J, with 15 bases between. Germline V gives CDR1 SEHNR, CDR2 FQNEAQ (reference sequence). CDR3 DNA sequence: TGTGCCAGCAGCACTGGCCCTCAGCCGGGCTACACCTTC. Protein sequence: CASSTGPQPGYTF.

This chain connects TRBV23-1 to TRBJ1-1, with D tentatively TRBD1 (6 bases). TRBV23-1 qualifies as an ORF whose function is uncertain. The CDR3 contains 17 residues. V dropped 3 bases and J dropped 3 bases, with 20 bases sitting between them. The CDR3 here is CASSHSPGGARDTEAFF. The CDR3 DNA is TGCGCCAGCAGTCACAGCCCGGGGGGGGCGAGGGACACTGAAGCTTTCTTT.

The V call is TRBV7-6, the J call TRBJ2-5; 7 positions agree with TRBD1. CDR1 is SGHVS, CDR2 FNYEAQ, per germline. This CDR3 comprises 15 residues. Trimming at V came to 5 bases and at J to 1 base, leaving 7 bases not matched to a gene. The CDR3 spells CASSPSRGTQETQYF. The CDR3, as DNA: TGTGCCAGCAGCCCAAGCAGGGGGACCCAAGAGACCCAGTACTTC.

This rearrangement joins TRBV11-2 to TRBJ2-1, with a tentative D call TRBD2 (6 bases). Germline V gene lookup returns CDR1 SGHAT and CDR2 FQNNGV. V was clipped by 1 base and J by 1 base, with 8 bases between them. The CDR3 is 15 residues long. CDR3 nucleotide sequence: TGTGCCAGCAGCTTAGTGCGGGGTTCCTACAATGAGCAGTTCTTC. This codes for CASSLVRGSYNEQFF.

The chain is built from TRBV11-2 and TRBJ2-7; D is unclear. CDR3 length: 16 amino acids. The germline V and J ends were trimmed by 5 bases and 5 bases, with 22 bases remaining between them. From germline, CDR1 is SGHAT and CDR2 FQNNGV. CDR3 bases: TGTGCCAGCAGCCTCTACATAACTGAAAAGGGTAACGAGCAGTACTTC. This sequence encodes CASSLYITEKGNEQYF.

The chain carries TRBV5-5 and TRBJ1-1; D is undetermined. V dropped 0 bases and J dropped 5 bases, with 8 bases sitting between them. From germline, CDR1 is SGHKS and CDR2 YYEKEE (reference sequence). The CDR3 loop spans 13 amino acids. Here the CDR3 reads CASSLGTGTEAFF. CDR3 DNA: TGTGCCAGCAGCTTGGGAACGGGGACTGAAGCTTTCTTT.

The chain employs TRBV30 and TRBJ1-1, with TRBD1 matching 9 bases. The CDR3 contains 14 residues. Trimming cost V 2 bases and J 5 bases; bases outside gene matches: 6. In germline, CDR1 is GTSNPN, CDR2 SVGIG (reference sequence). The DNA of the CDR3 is TGTGCCTGGAGTACTGGACAGGGGCGAACTGAAGCTTTCTTT. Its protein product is CAWSTGQGRTEAFF.

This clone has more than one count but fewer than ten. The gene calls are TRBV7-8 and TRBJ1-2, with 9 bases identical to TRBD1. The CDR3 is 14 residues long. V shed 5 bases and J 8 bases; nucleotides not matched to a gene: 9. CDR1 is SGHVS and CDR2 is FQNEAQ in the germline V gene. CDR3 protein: CASSQTPDRGGYTF. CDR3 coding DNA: TGTGCCAGCAGCCAGACACCGGACAGGGGAGGCTACACCTTC.

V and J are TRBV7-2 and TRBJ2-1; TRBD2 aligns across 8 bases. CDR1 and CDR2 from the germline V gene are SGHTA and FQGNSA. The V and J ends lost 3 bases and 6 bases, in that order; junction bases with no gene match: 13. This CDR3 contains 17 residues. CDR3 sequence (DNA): TGTGCCAGCAGCTTGGTGACTAGCGTCCTTAGGGGCAATGAGCAGTTCTTC. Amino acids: CASSLVTSVLRGNEQFF.

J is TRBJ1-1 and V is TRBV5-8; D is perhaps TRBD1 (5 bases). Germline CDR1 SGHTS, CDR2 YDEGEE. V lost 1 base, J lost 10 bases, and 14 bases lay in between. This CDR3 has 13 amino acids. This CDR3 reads CASSLQQGRGAFF. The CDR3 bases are TGTGCCAGCAGCTTGCAGCAGGGACGGGGAGCTTTCTTT.

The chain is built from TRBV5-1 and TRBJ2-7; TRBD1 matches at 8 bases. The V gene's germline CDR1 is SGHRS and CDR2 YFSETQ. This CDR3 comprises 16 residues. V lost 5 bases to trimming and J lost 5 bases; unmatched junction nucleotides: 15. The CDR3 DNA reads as TGCGCCAGCAGTCAGGGGGCCGCCTTTTCGAGGGACGAGCAGTACTTC. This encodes CASSQGAAFSRDEQYF.

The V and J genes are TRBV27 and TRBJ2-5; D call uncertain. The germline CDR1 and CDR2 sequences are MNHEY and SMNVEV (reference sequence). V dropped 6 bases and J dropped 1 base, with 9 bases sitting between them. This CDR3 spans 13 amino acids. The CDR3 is CASSRVVQETQYF. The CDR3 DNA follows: TGTGCCAGCAGCCGGGTAGTCCAAGAGACCCAGTACTTC.

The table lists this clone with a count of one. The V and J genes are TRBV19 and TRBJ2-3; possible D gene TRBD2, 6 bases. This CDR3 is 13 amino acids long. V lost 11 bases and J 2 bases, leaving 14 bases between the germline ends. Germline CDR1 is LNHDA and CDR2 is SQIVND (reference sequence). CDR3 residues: CASTGDFTDTQYF. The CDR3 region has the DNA TGTGCCTCCACGGGGGACTTCACAGATACGCAGTATTTT.

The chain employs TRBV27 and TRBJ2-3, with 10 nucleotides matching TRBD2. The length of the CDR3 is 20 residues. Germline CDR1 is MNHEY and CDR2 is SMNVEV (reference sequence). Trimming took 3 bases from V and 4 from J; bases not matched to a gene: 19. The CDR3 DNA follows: TGTGCCAGCAGTTTGAGGGGCCCTCCGGCTAGCGGGAGTTCGGCAGATACGCAGTATTTT. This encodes CASSLRGPPASGSSADTQYF.

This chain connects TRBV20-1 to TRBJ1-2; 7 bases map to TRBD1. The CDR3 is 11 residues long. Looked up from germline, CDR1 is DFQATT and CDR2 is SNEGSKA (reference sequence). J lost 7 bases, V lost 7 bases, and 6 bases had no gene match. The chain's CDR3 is CSVTGEGGYTF. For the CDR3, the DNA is TGCAGTGTCACAGGGGAGGGTGGCTACACCTTC.

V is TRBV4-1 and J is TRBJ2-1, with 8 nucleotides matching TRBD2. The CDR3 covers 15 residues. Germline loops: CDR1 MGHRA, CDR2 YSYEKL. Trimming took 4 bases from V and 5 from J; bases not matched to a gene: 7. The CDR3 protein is CASSRGTRLDNEQFF. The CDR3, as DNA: TGCGCCAGCAGCCGAGGGACTAGGCTCGACAATGAGCAGTTCTTC.

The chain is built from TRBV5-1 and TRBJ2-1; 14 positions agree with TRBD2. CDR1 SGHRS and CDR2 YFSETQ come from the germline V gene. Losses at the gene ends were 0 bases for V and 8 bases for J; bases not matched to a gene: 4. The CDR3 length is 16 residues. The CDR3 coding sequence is TGCGCCAGCAGCTTGGGGACTAGCGGGGGGCTCCATGAGCAGTTCTTC. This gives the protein CASSLGTSGGLHEQFF.

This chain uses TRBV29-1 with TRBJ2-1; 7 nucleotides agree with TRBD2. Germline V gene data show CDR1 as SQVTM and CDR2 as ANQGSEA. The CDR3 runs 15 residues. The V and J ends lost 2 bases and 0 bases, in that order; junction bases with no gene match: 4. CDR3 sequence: CSVEYGGSSYNEQFF. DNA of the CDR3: TGCAGCGTTGAATACGGGGGGAGCTCCTACAATGAGCAGTTCTTC.

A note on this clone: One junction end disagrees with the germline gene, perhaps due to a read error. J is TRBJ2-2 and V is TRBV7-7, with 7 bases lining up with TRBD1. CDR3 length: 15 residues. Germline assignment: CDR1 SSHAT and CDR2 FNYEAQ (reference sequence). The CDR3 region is CASSADRANTGELFF. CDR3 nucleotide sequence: TGTGCTAGCAGCGCCGACAGGGCGAACACCGGGGAGCTGTTTTTT. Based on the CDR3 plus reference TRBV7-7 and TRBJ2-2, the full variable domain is GAGVSQSPRYKVTKRGQDVTLRCDPISSHATLYWYQQALGQGPEFLTYFNYEAQPDKSGLPSDRFSAERPEGSISTLTIQRTEQRDSAMYRCASSADRANTGELFFGEGSRLTVL.

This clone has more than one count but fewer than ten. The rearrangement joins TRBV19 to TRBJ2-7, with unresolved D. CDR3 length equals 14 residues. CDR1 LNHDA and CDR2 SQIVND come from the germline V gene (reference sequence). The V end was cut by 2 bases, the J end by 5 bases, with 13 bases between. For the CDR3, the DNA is TGTGCCAGTAGTATAATTTGGACCGCCGACGAGCAGTACTTC. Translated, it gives CASSIIWTADEQYF.

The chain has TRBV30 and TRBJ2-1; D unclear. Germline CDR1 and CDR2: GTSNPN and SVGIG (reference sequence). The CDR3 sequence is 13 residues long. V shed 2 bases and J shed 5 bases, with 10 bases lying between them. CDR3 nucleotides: TGTGCCTGGAGTTACGGTTCCGACAATGAGCAGTTCTTC. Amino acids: CAWSYGSDNEQFF.

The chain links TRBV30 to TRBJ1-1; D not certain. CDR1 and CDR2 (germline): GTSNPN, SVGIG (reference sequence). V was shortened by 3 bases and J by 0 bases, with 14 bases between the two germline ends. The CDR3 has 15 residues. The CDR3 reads CAWSDMDRLNTEAFF. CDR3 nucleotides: TGTGCCTGGAGCGACATGGATCGTTTGAACACTGAAGCTTTCTTT. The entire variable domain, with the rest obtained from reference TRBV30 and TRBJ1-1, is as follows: SQTIHQWPATLVQPVGSPLSLECTVEGTSNPNLYWYRQAAGRGLQLLFYSVGIGQISSEVPQNLSASRPQDRQFILSSKKLLLSDSGFYLCAWSDMDRLNTEAFFGQGTRLTVV.

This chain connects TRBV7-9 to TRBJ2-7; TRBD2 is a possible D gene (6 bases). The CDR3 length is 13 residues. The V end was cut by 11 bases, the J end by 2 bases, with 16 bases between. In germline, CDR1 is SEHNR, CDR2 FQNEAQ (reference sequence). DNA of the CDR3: TGTGCCGTTCCCGGCGGGGCTCCCTACGAGCAGTACTTC. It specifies CAVPGGAPYEQYF.

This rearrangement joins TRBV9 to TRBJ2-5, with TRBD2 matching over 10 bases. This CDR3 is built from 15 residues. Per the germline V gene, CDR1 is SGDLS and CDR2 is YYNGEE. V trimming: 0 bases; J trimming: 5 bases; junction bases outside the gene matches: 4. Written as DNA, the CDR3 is TGTGCCAGCAGCGTAGCCAGCGGGGGGGCGGAGACCCAGTACTTC. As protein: CASSVASGGAETQYF.

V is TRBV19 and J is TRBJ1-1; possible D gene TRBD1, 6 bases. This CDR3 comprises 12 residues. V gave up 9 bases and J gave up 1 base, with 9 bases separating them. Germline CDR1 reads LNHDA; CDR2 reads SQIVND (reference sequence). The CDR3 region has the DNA TGTGCCAGCAACAGGGAGAACACTGAAGCTTTCTTT. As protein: CASNRENTEAFF.

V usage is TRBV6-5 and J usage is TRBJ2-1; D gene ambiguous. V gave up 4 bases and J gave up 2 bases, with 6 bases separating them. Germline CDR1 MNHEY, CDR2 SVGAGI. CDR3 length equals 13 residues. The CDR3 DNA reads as TGTGCCAGCAGTTTCAGAGCCTACAATGAGCAGTTCTTC. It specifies CASSFRAYNEQFF.

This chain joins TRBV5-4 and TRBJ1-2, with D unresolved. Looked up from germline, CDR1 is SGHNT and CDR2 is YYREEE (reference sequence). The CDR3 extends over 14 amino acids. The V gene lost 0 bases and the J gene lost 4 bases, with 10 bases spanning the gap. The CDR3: CASSLVGLGYGYTF. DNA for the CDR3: TGTGCCAGCAGCTTGGTGGGTTTAGGCTATGGCTACACCTTC.